Sequencing of this T cell receptor (beta chain) was carried out in a study of regulatory T cells in long-lasting Graves disease. The CDR3 consists of 14 residues. Deletions cut 0 bases from V and 0 bases from J, with 5 bases between. Germline lookup yields CDR1 SEHNR and CDR2 FQNEAQ (reference sequence). iRepertoire HTBI primers and Arm-PCR of CDR3 regions built TCR beta libraries. TCRdb used MiXCR to reprocess the multiplex PCR reads, holding one entry per CDR3 protein. The sample consists of about 460,000 distinct CDR3 sequences, roughly 15% of them appearing once. Documented time point: newly diagnosed GD, antithyroid drugs for less than 3 months. Extracted RNA from PBMCs served as the source of the TCR library. As a group, patients came from one endocrinology department in Xi'an, China. This clonotype was observed many times. Separately, the same data were catalogued under a study of T cells in Graves' hyperthyroidism and ophthalmopathy. This second study notes: TCR CDR3 regions were first amplified by RT-PCR with HTBI primers. In simple terms, a model built on 13 V-J features told ophthalmopathy apart from stable hyperthyroidism.

The chain combines TRBV7-9 with TRBJ2-5; D remains ambiguous. This specimen consisted of peripheral blood mononuclear cells (PBMCs), obtained at new diagnosis, from a patient treated with antithyroid drugs. The receptor was derived from a woman aged 45-59 years with Graves disease. CDR3 protein: CASSLAVYQETQYF. In DNA, the CDR3 is TGTGCCAGCAGCTTAGCGGTGTACCAAGAGACCCAGTACTTC.